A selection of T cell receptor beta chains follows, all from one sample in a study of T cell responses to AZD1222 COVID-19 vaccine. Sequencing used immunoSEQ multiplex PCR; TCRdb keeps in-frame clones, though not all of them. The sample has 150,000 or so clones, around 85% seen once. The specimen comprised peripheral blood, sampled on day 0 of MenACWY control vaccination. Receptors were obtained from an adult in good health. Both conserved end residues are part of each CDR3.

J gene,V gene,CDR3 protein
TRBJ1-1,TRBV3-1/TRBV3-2,CASSPIGPGGPVAEAFF
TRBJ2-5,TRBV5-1,CASSLAMAGGIETQYF
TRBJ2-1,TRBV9,CASSVRTTYNEQFF
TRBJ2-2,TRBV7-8,CASSRRDRLTGELFF
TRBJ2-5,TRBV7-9,CASSSPGTLQETQYF
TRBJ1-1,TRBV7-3,CASSSYTGGTEAFF
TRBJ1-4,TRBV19,CASSDRGGTNEKLFF
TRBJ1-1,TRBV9,CASSVDTNTEAFF
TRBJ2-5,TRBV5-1,CASTLTGEMPLQETQYF
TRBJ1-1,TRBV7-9,CASSATYRRAGTEAFF
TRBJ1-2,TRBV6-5,CASSPLGRDYGYTF
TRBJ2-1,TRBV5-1,CASSSGTSGGEQFF
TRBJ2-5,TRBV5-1,CASSFGTQETQYF
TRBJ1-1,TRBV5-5,CASSSGRGENTEAFF
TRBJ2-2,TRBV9,CASSAPRTGETGELFF
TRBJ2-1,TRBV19,CASMGAGVTYNEQFF
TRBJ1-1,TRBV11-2,CASSLVSESTEAFF
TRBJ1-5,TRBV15,CATSRDYWGGNQPQHF
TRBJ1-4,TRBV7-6,CASSLTGAEKLFF
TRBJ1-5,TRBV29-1,CSVSTTENSNQPQHF
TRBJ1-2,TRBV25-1,CASSEWTGGYTF
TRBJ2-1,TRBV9,CASSVTGDSSYNEQFF
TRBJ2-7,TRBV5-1,CASSFRSGQVYEQYF
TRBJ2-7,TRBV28,CASMGQLVFYEQYF
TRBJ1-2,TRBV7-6,CASSLAPRRGLGGYTF
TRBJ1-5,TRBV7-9,CASSLGYREDQPQHF